The 30 T cell receptor beta chains given below trace back to one sample, sequenced in a study of blood T cell repertoires in COVID-19. Sequencing used immunoSEQ multiplex PCR; TCRdb keeps in-frame clones, though not all of them. The sample consists of 150,000 to 180,000 clones, about 88% of them appearing once. The sequenced sample was PBMCs or T cells enriched from blood (not recorded which). These receptors came from a man in his fifties who had recovered from COVID-19.

The CDR3 region is CASSLRTSGGTGELFF. The CDR3 coding sequence is TGTGCCAGCAGCCTTCGGACTAGCGGGGGAACCGGGGAGCTGTTTTTT. This sequence joins TRBV7-2 and TRBJ2-2; 13 bases fit TRBD2. Germline CDR1 SGHTA, CDR2 FQGNSA. J was trimmed by 5 bases and V by 5 bases; bases with no gene match: 5. This CDR3 is 16 amino acids long.

The chain carries TRBV19 and TRBJ1-1; D perhaps matches TRBD1 (5 bases). The CDR3 sequence is 14 residues long. The germline V gene encodes CDR1 LNHDA and CDR2 SQIVND (reference sequence). V gave up 9 bases and J gave up 5 bases, with 19 bases separating them. The CDR3 spells CASRRTGLKTEAFF. CDR3 sequence (DNA): TGTGCCAGCCGACGAACGGGACTAAAAACTGAAGCTTTCTTT.

The chain has TRBV24-1 and TRBJ2-5; tentative D call: TRBD1 (6 bases). CDR1 is KGHDR, CDR2 SFDVKD, per germline. The CDR3 consists of 13 residues. V was cut by 9 bases and J by 3 bases, with 13 bases left in between. CDR3 sequence reads: CATARAGEETQYF. For the CDR3, the DNA is TGTGCCACCGCCCGGGCAGGGGAAGAGACCCAGTACTTC.

The V call is TRBV19, the J call TRBJ1-6; 8 nucleotides align to TRBD1. Per germline, CDR1 LNHDA and CDR2 SQIVND (reference sequence). The V gene end was trimmed by 7 bases and the J gene end by 6 bases; junction bases not matched to a gene: 5. The CDR3 length is 14 residues. The DNA for the CDR3 is TGTGCCAGTACACCGGGACAGGTTAATTCACCCCTCCACTTT. Translated: CASTPGQVNSPLHF. Looking up the rest from reference TRBV19 and TRBJ1-6 gives the full variable domain: DGGITQSPKYLFRKEGQNVTLSCEQNLNHDAMYWYRQDPGQGLRLIYYSQIVNDFQKGDIAEGYSVSREKKESFPLTVTSAQKNPTAFYLCASTPGQVNSPLHFGNGTRLTVT.

J is TRBJ1-2 and V is TRBV4-3; possibly TRBD1 for D (5 bases). V lost 3 bases and J lost 4, with 15 bases in between. CDR3 length: 15 amino acids. Germline CDR1 LGHNA, CDR2 YSLEER. The CDR3 protein is CASSQALRQIYGYTF. The CDR3 DNA sequence: TGCGCCAGCAGCCAGGCTTTACGACAGATCTATGGCTACACCTTC.

Worth noting for this clone: The junction shows a germline mismatch at one end, possibly a read error. The rearrangement uses TRBV29-1 and TRBJ2-1, with D possibly being TRBD1 (6 bases). The CDR3 extends over 12 amino acids. CDR1 is SQVTM and CDR2 is ANQGSEA in the germline V gene. CDR3 in DNA: TGCAGCGTCCAGGGGAATGGGAATGAACAGTTCTTC. Its translation is CSVQGNGNEQFF.

V and J are TRBV7-9 and TRBJ1-1; 9 bases are a match to TRBD1. The V gene's germline CDR1 is SEHNR and CDR2 FQNEAQ (reference sequence). The V and J ends lost 5 bases and 4 bases, in that order; junction bases with no gene match: 8. This CDR3 comprises 15 residues. The CDR3: CASSKQGARITEAFF. CDR3 nucleotides: TGTGCCAGCAGCAAACAGGGGGCGCGCATCACTGAAGCTTTCTTT.

V and J are TRBV4-1 and TRBJ1-3; D possibly corresponds to TRBD1 (6 bases). Trimming pared 4 bases from V and 2 bases from J, leaving 12 bases between. Germline CDR1 and CDR2: MGHRA and YSYEKL. CDR3 size: 15 residues. CDR3: CASSREGDPGNTIYF. CDR3 in DNA: TGCGCCAGCAGCCGCGAGGGGGACCCTGGAAACACCATATATTTT.

The CDR3 DNA reads TGTGCCAGCAGCATCCGCTCAGGGGGAGCCTTCTACGAGCAGTACTTC. Its translation is CASSIRSGGAFYEQYF. This chain uses TRBV9 with TRBJ2-7; the match to TRBD1 covers 7 bases. J lost 3 bases, V lost 4 bases, and 13 bases had no gene match. The length of the CDR3 is 16 residues. The germline V gene has CDR1 SGDLS and CDR2 YYNGEE.

V gene TRBV3-1 (or the pseudogene TRBV3-2) combines with J gene TRBJ2-5; 11 nucleotides line up with TRBD2. Germline loops: CDR1 LGHDT, CDR2 YNNKEL (reference sequence). V lost 4 bases, J lost 7 bases, and 2 bases stayed unmatched. The CDR3 contains 13 residues. The CDR3 sequence: CASSLSGGGTQYF. The CDR3 nucleotides are TGTGCCAGCAGCCTTAGCGGGGGGGGGACCCAGTACTTC.

This chain joins TRBV7-8 and TRBJ2-3; 12 nucleotides align to TRBD2. V trimming: 3 bases; J trimming: 0 bases; junction bases outside the gene matches: 10. This CDR3 has 19 amino acids. Germline V gene sequence: CDR1 SGHVS, CDR2 FQNEAQ. This chain's CDR3 is CASSLGTRLAGASTDTQYF. As DNA, the CDR3 is TGTGCCAGCAGCTTGGGGACCAGACTAGCGGGGGCGAGCACAGATACGCAGTATTTT.

The V call is TRBV6-5, the J call TRBJ1-2; D unresolved. The CDR3 length is 14 residues. The V end was cut by 2 bases, the J end by 3 bases, with 10 bases between. The germline V gene encodes CDR1 MNHEY and CDR2 SVGAGI. In DNA, the CDR3 is TGTGCCAGCAGTTACCGACGGACTGACTATGGCTACACCTTC. Translated, it gives CASSYRRTDYGYTF.

V and J are TRBV6-2 or TRBV6-3 and TRBJ2-4; weak D call: TRBD2 (5 bases). Germline values: CDR1 MNHEY, CDR2 SVGEGT. V lost 6 bases and J lost 0, with 21 bases in between. There are 18 residues in the CDR3. CDR3 sequence reads: CASSPRSVASSAKNIQYF. Written as DNA, the CDR3 is TGTGCCAGCAGCCCTCGGAGCGTAGCGAGTTCAGCCAAAAACATTCAGTACTTC.

The table lists this clone with many counts. This rearrangement joins TRBV6-5 to TRBJ1-6, with 10 nucleotides matching TRBD1. CDR3 length: 14 amino acids. Germline trimming cut 6 bases from V and 7 bases from J; bases unmatched to any gene: 3. Germline assignment: CDR1 MNHEY and CDR2 SVGAGI. The CDR3 DNA follows: TGTGCCAGCAGCCCGGGACAGGGGAATTCACCCCTCCACTTT. It translates to CASSPGQGNSPLHF.

The CDR3 DNA reads as TGCGCCAGCAGCCAAGATCCTCGGGACACTGAAGCTTTCTTT. Its protein is CASSQDPRDTEAFF. The chain couples TRBV4-3 to TRBJ1-1; D remains unclear. The CDR3 has 14 amino acids. Looked up from germline, CDR1 is LGHNA and CDR2 is YSLEER. V dropped 0 bases and J dropped 3 bases, with 8 bases sitting between them.

The chain couples TRBV19 to TRBJ1-5, with TRBD1 as a possible D gene (6 bases). Trimming removed 1 base at V and 4 bases at J, with 14 bases between. This CDR3 spans 16 amino acids. CDR1 is LNHDA and CDR2 is SQIVND in the germline V gene (reference sequence). The CDR3 DNA follows: TGTGCCAGTAGTATAGTTAGCAGGGGAGGGAATCAGCCCCAGCATTTT. Protein sequence: CASSIVSRGGNQPQHF.

The rearrangement links TRBV7-9 to TRBJ1-1; tentative D call: TRBD1 (6 bases). This CDR3 is built from 13 residues. The V end lost 7 bases, the J end lost 8 bases, and 17 bases lay between the germline ends. CDR1 SEHNR and CDR2 FQNEAQ come from the germline V gene (reference sequence). CDR3 DNA sequence: TGTGCCAGCACCTCTTCGGGGGGCACCGAAGCTTTCTTT. Protein product: CASTSSGGTEAFF. Full variable domain (rest looked up from reference TRBV7-9 and TRBJ1-1): DTGVSQNPRHKITKRGQNVTFRCDPISEHNRLYWYRQTLGQGPEFLTYFQNEAQLEKSRLLSDRFSAERPKGSFSTLEIQRTEQGDSAMYLCASTSSGGTEAFFGQGTRLTVV.

V is TRBV7-9 and J is TRBJ2-3; D ambiguous. Germline CDR1 SEHNR, CDR2 FQNEAQ (reference sequence). The CDR3 covers 12 residues. Trimming shortened V by 6 bases and J by 2 bases, and 6 bases separated the two germline ends. The CDR3 nucleotides are TGTGCCAGCAGACAAACCACAGATACGCAGTATTTT. This encodes CASRQTTDTQYF.

The V call is TRBV5-4, the J call TRBJ2-5, with 13 bases matching TRBD2. CDR1 SGHNT and CDR2 YYREEE come from the germline V gene (reference sequence). J lost 2 bases, V lost 4 bases, and 5 bases had no gene match. There are 16 residues in the CDR3. CDR3 sequence: CASSPTSGGLQETQYF. The DNA of the CDR3 is TGTGCCAGCAGCCCGACTAGCGGGGGGCTACAAGAGACCCAGTACTTC. The complete variable domain, with remaining parts taken from reference TRBV5-4 and TRBJ2-5, reads ETGVTQSPTHLIKTRGQQVTLRCSSQSGHNTVSWYQQALGQGPQFIFQYYREEENGRGNFPPRFSGLQFPNYSSELNVNALELDDSALYLCASSPTSGGLQETQYFGPGTRLLVL.

This clone showed up just once. The chain has TRBV10-3 and TRBJ1-5; a weak D match, TRBD1 (6 bases). V lost 6 bases, J lost 0 bases, and 9 bases lay in between. The CDR3 has 14 residues. Germline-derived CDR1 and CDR2 are ENHRY and SYGVKD. This chain's CDR3 is CAISRDNSNQPQHF. The CDR3 DNA reads TGTGCCATCAGCCGGGACAATAGCAATCAGCCCCAGCATTTT.

The chain joins TRBV7-9 to TRBJ2-1, with 9 bases lining up with TRBD2. Germline lookup yields CDR1 SEHNR and CDR2 FQNEAQ (reference sequence). CDR3 length: 14 amino acids. V was pared by 5 bases and J by 8 bases, with 7 bases of the junction left unmatched. Written as DNA, the CDR3 is TGTGCCAGCAGCCCTAGCGGGGATGGCGATGAGCAGTTCTTC. Translating it yields CASSPSGDGDEQFF.

The chain carries TRBV9 and TRBJ1-1, with 9 bases lining up with TRBD1. CDR1 is SGDLS, CDR2 YYNGEE, per germline. The V segment lost 2 bases and the J segment 3 bases; nucleotides outside the gene matches: 11. The CDR3 is made up of 17 amino acids. CDR3 in amino acids: CASSVGLQGALDTEAFF. Written as DNA, the CDR3 is TGTGCCAGCAGCGTCGGGTTACAGGGGGCCTTGGACACTGAAGCTTTCTTT.

This chain links TRBV13 with TRBJ2-7, with D tentatively TRBD2 (6 bases). The CDR3 spans 14 residues. CDR1 is PRHDT and CDR2 is FYEKMQ in the germline V gene (reference sequence). The V and J ends lost 4 bases and 3 bases respectively, with 13 bases between them. The CDR3 here is CASSSGGAHYEQYF. The CDR3 nucleotides read TGTGCCAGCAGCTCTGGCGGGGCCCACTACGAGCAGTACTTC.

The V call is TRBV6-1, the J call TRBJ1-5; no reliable D call. The V gene lost 4 bases and the J gene lost 1 base, with 14 bases spanning the gap. There are 16 residues in the CDR3. Germline CDR1 is MNHNS and CDR2 is SASEGT. The CDR3 sequence: CASSVSPGPSNQPQHF. The CDR3 nucleotides read TGTGCCAGCAGTGTTAGCCCCGGTCCAAGCAATCAGCCCCAGCATTTT.

The sample holds one count of this clone. The chain recombines TRBV4-1 with TRBJ2-5; D is unclear. The ends were cut back, 0 bases at V and 5 bases at J, with 13 bases in the middle. Germline CDR1 reads MGHRA; CDR2 reads YSYEKL. This CDR3 is built from 15 residues. CDR3 protein: CASSQDRRFWETQYF. The CDR3 bases are TGCGCCAGCAGCCAAGATAGGCGGTTCTGGGAGACCCAGTACTTC.

The V gene is TRBV14, the J gene TRBJ1-2, with D perhaps matching TRBD1 (5 bases). The CDR3 length is 15 residues. V lost 4 bases, J lost 10 bases, and 22 bases lay in between. CDR1 and CDR2 from the germline V gene are SGHDN and FVKESK. The CDR3 DNA reads TGTGCCAGCAGCCTCAGTCCCTCGGGGGTAGGGGACTACACCTTC. This sequence encodes CASSLSPSGVGDYTF.

Here the CDR3 DNA reads TGTGCCAGCAGTTTAGTTAAGGGGTTCGGGGAGCTGTTTTTT. This codes for CASSLVKGFGELFF. The chain couples TRBV27 to TRBJ2-2; D perhaps matches TRBD1 (5 bases). Germline CDR1 reads MNHEY; CDR2 reads SMNVEV (reference sequence). The CDR3 has 14 amino acids. V dropped 2 bases and J dropped 7 bases, with 11 bases sitting between them.

J is TRBJ2-7 and V is TRBV9; 7 nucleotides agree with TRBD1. The germline V gene has CDR1 SGDLS and CDR2 YYNGEE. V was pared by 0 bases and J by 5 bases, with 11 bases of the junction left unmatched. The CDR3 has 16 residues. The CDR3 DNA reads TGTGCCAGCAGCGTAGCTCCGGCAGGGGGTATAAACGAGCAGTACTTC. It specifies CASSVAPAGGINEQYF.

The V and J genes are TRBV29-1 and TRBJ1-1; 7 bases fit TRBD1. Germline-derived CDR1 and CDR2 are SQVTM and ANQGSEA. The V gene end was trimmed by 8 bases and the J gene end by 4 bases; junction bases not matched to a gene: 10. CDR3 size: 13 residues. Here the CDR3 DNA reads TGCAGCTTTCGGACAGGCCGGGGCACTGAAGCTTTCTTT. Translating it yields CSFRTGRGTEAFF.

The chain recombines TRBV30 with TRBJ1-2; D remains unclear. The CDR3 sequence is 12 residues long. Looked up from germline, CDR1 is GTSNPN and CDR2 is SVGIG (reference sequence). V was pared by 3 bases and J by 1 base, with 6 bases between. DNA of the CDR3: TGTGCCTGGAGGGCCAGTAACTATGGCTACACCTTC. It translates to CAWRASNYGYTF.